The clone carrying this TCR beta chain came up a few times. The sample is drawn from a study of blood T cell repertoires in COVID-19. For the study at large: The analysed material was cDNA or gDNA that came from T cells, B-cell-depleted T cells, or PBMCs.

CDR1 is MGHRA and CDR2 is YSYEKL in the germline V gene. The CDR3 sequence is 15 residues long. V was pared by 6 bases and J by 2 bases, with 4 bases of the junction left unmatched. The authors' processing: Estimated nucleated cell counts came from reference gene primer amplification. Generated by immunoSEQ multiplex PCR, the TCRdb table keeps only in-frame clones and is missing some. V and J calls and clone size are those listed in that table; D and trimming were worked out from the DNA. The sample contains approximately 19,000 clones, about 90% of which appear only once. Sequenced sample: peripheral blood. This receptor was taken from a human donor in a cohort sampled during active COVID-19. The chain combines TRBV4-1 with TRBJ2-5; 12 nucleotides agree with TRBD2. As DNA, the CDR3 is TGCGCCAGCAGTCTAGCGGGGGGGATTCAAGAGACCCAGTACTTC. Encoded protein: CASSLAGGIQETQYF.